This TCR beta chain was captured by sequencing in a study of shared clonotypes between healthy human individuals. Deep-level running was used for the assay. TCRdb keeps only in-frame clones here, not all; method: immunoSEQ multiplex PCR. The data hold about 2.4 million clones, with 90% to 95% observed a single time. Sequenced material: naive CD4+ T cells sorted from blood. Subset of the sample: CD45RA+ positively selected. The receptor was isolated from a man aged 18 to 35 in good health.

As DNA, the CDR3 is TGTGCCAGCAGCTTTGTCTTTCAGGGAGCCGGCGTGTACGAGCAGTACTTC. It yields the protein CASSFVFQGAGVYEQYF. This chain uses TRBV11-2 with TRBJ2-7, with D perhaps TRBD1 or TRBD2 (5 bases each). V lost 3 bases and J lost 4, with 22 bases in between. This CDR3 is 17 amino acids long. CDR1 SGHAT and CDR2 FQNNGV come from the germline V gene.